Listed below are T cell receptor beta chains from one sample, sequenced in a study of shared clonotypes between healthy human individuals. Method: immunoSEQ multiplex PCR; TCRdb's copy keeps in-frame clones and lacks some. The data show about 2.3 million clones, just under 95% seen once. Sequencing was done on a sample of naive CD4+ T cells from PBMCs. All receptors derive from a man between 18 and 35 years old in good health. Some clones in this sample may be carry-over from other donors' samples. CDR3s include the opening cysteine and the closing phenylalanine or tryptophan. Each record gives: V gene, clone size, J gene, D gene, CDR3 DNA, CDR3 protein. A D gene is named only where the DNA matches it firmly. Clone sizes are given selectively: once, few, many, or a class where the clone is expanded.

v_gene: TRBV5-1; abundance: -; j_gene: TRBJ1-6; d_gene: TRBD1; CDR3nt: TGCGCCAGCAGCGCCTCTGGACAGGGGGAGGGATATAATTCACCCCTCCACTTT; CDR3aa: CASSASGQGEGYNSPLHF
v_gene: TRBV7-3; abundance: -; j_gene: TRBJ2-2; d_gene: -; CDR3nt: TGTGCCAGCCGGTCCGGGGTTCCCCCCGGGGAGCTGTTTTTT; CDR3aa: CASRSGVPPGELFF
v_gene: TRBV5-4; abundance: -; j_gene: TRBJ2-5; d_gene: TRBD2; CDR3nt: TGTGCCAGCAGCCGGGGAGCGGGGCAATCCGAAGAGACCCAGTACTTC; CDR3aa: CASSRGAGQSEETQYF
v_gene: TRBV6-5; abundance: -; j_gene: TRBJ1-2; d_gene: -; CDR3nt: TGTGCCAGCAGTTCCCCGGGACAACAGATTTATGGCTACACCTTC; CDR3aa: CASSSPGQQIYGYTF
v_gene: TRBV4-1; abundance: once; j_gene: TRBJ2-1; d_gene: TRBD2; CDR3nt: TGCGCCAGCAGCCAAGACCGGCTAGCGGGAGATAATGAGCAGTTCTTC; CDR3aa: CASSQDRLAGDNEQFF
v_gene: TRBV7-2; abundance: -; j_gene: TRBJ1-4; d_gene: TRBD1; CDR3nt: TGTGCCAGCAGCTTTTTCAGGGGGCGCGGTGAAAAACTGTTTTTT; CDR3aa: CASSFFRGRGEKLFF
v_gene: TRBV15; abundance: -; j_gene: TRBJ1-4; d_gene: -; CDR3nt: TGTGCCACCAGTAGACGGGACGGACCCGATAATGAAAAACTGTTTTTT; CDR3aa: CATSRRDGPDNEKLFF
v_gene: TRBV6-1; abundance: -; j_gene: TRBJ2-7; d_gene: -; CDR3nt: TGTGCCAGCAGTGGCGGGACAGCGGGATCCTACGAGCAGTACTTC; CDR3aa: CASSGGTAGSYEQYF
v_gene: TRBV4-3; abundance: -; j_gene: TRBJ2-1; d_gene: TRBD2; CDR3nt: TGCGCCAGCAGCCAAGAACCCCCTGGGTCGGGAGGGCCGAGGAATGAGCAGTTCTTC; CDR3aa: CASSQEPPGSGGPRNEQFF
v_gene: TRBV29-1; abundance: -; j_gene: TRBJ2-7; d_gene: -; CDR3nt: TGCAGCGTGGGGCCTCCGGAGCCCCACGAGCAGTACTTC; CDR3aa: CSVGPPEPHEQYF
v_gene: TRBV7-2; abundance: once; j_gene: TRBJ1-2; d_gene: TRBD1; CDR3nt: TGTGCCAGCAGCTTAGCTCGGACAGGGCCTTATGGCTACACCTTC; CDR3aa: CASSLARTGPYGYTF
v_gene: TRBV5-1; abundance: -; j_gene: TRBJ2-1; d_gene: TRBD2; CDR3nt: TGCGCCAGCAGCACTAGCGGGGGACCTTACAATGAGCAGTTCTTC; CDR3aa: CASSTSGGPYNEQFF
v_gene: TRBV6-1; abundance: once; j_gene: TRBJ2-5; d_gene: -; CDR3nt: TGTGCCAGCAGTGAAGCGAAGACCCAGTACTTC; CDR3aa: CASSEAKTQYF
v_gene: TRBV7-9; abundance: -; j_gene: TRBJ1-1; d_gene: -; CDR3nt: TGTGCCAGCAGCTTCCAGGGGCTGAACACTGAAGCTTTCTTT; CDR3aa: CASSFQGLNTEAFF
v_gene: TRBV28; abundance: -; j_gene: TRBJ2-3; d_gene: -; CDR3nt: TGTGCCAGCAGTTTAAATCCGGGAACTAGCACAGATACGCAGTATTTT; CDR3aa: CASSLNPGTSTDTQYF
v_gene: TRBV28; abundance: -; j_gene: TRBJ2-7; d_gene: -; CDR3nt: TGTGCCAGCAGTTTATCGGGGGCCGGATCCTACGAGCAGTACTTC; CDR3aa: CASSLSGAGSYEQYF
v_gene: TRBV10-3; abundance: -; j_gene: TRBJ2-1; d_gene: -; CDR3nt: TGTGCCATCAGTGGGGGGTACTCCTACAATGAGCAGTTCTTC; CDR3aa: CAISGGYSYNEQFF
v_gene: TRBV5-1; abundance: -; j_gene: TRBJ2-7; d_gene: TRBD1; CDR3nt: TGCGCCAGCAGAACAGGGGCACCCGTCTACGAGCAGTACTTC; CDR3aa: CASRTGAPVYEQYF
v_gene: TRBV2; abundance: -; j_gene: TRBJ1-4; d_gene: -; CDR3nt: TGTGCCAGCAGTGGGCACGGAAATGAAAAACTGTTTTTT; CDR3aa: CASSGHGNEKLFF
v_gene: TRBV18; abundance: once; j_gene: TRBJ2-7; d_gene: -; CDR3nt: TGTGCCAGCTCTGAGACACCAATGGGGGAGCAGTACTTC; CDR3aa: CASSETPMGEQYF
v_gene: TRBV7-9; abundance: -; j_gene: TRBJ2-5; d_gene: TRBD2; CDR3nt: TGTGCCAGCAGCTTACTAGGGACTAGCGGATACCAAGAGACCCAGTACTTC; CDR3aa: CASSLLGTSGYQETQYF
v_gene: TRBV6-4; abundance: -; j_gene: TRBJ2-7; d_gene: -; CDR3nt: TGTGCCAGCAGTGACTCCGGCAGGGAGAGATCCTACGAGCAGTACTTC; CDR3aa: CASSDSGRERSYEQYF
v_gene: TRBV6-1; abundance: -; j_gene: TRBJ1-3; d_gene: -; CDR3nt: TGTGCCAGCAGTCAGTCCTGGGCGGAGGGAAACACCATATATTTT; CDR3aa: CASSQSWAEGNTIYF
v_gene: TRBV27; abundance: -; j_gene: TRBJ2-2; d_gene: TRBD1; CDR3nt: TGTGCCAGCAGTTTATTATCCAGGGGGCATAGCGGGGAGCTGTTTTTT; CDR3aa: CASSLLSRGHSGELFF
v_gene: TRBV5-1; abundance: -; j_gene: TRBJ2-1; d_gene: TRBD2; CDR3nt: TGCGCCAGCAGCCCGGGACTAGCGGGAGCCTTTTACAATGAGCAGTTCTTC; CDR3aa: CASSPGLAGAFYNEQFF
v_gene: TRBV28; abundance: -; j_gene: TRBJ1-5; d_gene: TRBD1; CDR3nt: TGTGCCACCCTACAGGGGGCGCAGAGGTATCAGCCCCAGCATTTT; CDR3aa: CATLQGAQRYQPQHF
v_gene: TRBV28; abundance: -; j_gene: TRBJ2-7; d_gene: -; CDR3nt: TGTGCCAGCAGTTCCCAGGGGCGAGAGCAGTACTTC; CDR3aa: CASSSQGREQYF
v_gene: TRBV7-9; abundance: -; j_gene: TRBJ2-3; d_gene: TRBD2; CDR3nt: TGTGCCAGCAGCTTACTAGCGGGGGCCACAGATACGCAGTATTTT; CDR3aa: CASSLLAGATDTQYF
v_gene: TRBV2; abundance: -; j_gene: TRBJ2-5; d_gene: TRBD2; CDR3nt: TGTGCCAGCAGGTTTCGGGGGGAGAAAGAGACCCAGTACTTC; CDR3aa: CASRFRGEKETQYF
v_gene: TRBV5-1; abundance: once; j_gene: TRBJ2-7; d_gene: -; CDR3nt: TGCGCCAGCAGCTTCTCCTTTCAGGGCCCCTACGAGCAGTACTTC; CDR3aa: CASSFSFQGPYEQYF
v_gene: TRBV30; abundance: once; j_gene: TRBJ1-1; d_gene: -; CDR3nt: TGTGCCTGGATGGGGGGGCCGTGGACTGAAGCTTTCTTT; CDR3aa: CAWMGGPWTEAFF
v_gene: TRBV5-1; abundance: -; j_gene: TRBJ2-3; d_gene: TRBD2; CDR3nt: TGCGCCAGCAGCTTGGTAGGCGGGAGGACCACAGATACGCAGTATTTT; CDR3aa: CASSLVGGRTTDTQYF
v_gene: TRBV7-8; abundance: -; j_gene: TRBJ2-1; d_gene: -; CDR3nt: TGTGCCAGCAGCGGCAATACGCTCACGGGCTACAATGAGCAGTTCTTC; CDR3aa: CASSGNTLTGYNEQFF
v_gene: TRBV7-9; abundance: -; j_gene: TRBJ1-2; d_gene: -; CDR3nt: TGTGCCAGCAGTCCCAGGGTTGGGATCGTCGGCGATGGCTACACCTTC; CDR3aa: CASSPRVGIVGDGYTF
v_gene: TRBV6-1; abundance: -; j_gene: TRBJ1-5; d_gene: -; CDR3nt: TGTGCCAGCAGTGAACGGCTGGGACTCCCGGCCCCTTATAGCAATCAGCCCCAGCATTTT; CDR3aa: CASSERLGLPAPYSNQPQHF
v_gene: TRBV30; abundance: -; j_gene: TRBJ2-3; d_gene: -; CDR3nt: TGTGCCTGGAGTGTTACGGGCACAGATACGCAGTATTTT; CDR3aa: CAWSVTGTDTQYF
v_gene: TRBV7-9; abundance: -; j_gene: TRBJ2-5; d_gene: -; CDR3nt: TGTGCCAGCAGCTTAGCGGGTGGAGAGACCCAGTACTTC; CDR3aa: CASSLAGGETQYF
v_gene: TRBV28; abundance: -; j_gene: TRBJ1-2; d_gene: TRBD1; CDR3nt: TGTGCCAGCAGTTTACTGGCGGGACAGGGGAGGGGCGGCTACACCTTC; CDR3aa: CASSLLAGQGRGGYTF